The T cell receptor (beta chain) described here comes from a study of blood T cells in healthy people across ages. Study results and limitations: PBMCs went unsorted, and a conclusive naive versus antigen-experienced comparison was therefore prevented. Diversity was estimated from one million T cells, and these estimates were considered underestimates. Age brought a roughly linear fall in TCR beta diversity measured per million T cells.

This clonotype turned up a few times. Its specificity is not known. A second roughly 6 to 12 cycle PCR used barcoded and J-beta primers. Each CDR3 protein is one row after TCRdb ran MiXCR on the 5' RACE reads. The sample includes 1,800,000 or so distinct CDR3 sequences, 30% to 40% seen only once; the top ten take 20% to 25%. With 2 bases removed from V and 7 bases from J, the gap between germline ends came to 4 bases. CDR3 length: 11 amino acids. Germline V gene lookup returns CDR1 MNHNY and CDR2 SVGAGI (reference sequence). Sequenced material: blood. J is TRBJ2-3 and V is TRBV6-6; no reliable D call. The TCR comes from a human donor in good health. This chain's CDR3 is CASSYENTQYF. The CDR3 DNA reads TGTGCCAGCAGTTACGAAAATACGCAGTATTTT.